One sample yielded the 8 T cell receptor beta chains listed below, sequenced in a study of patients and donors after allogeneic stem cell transplantation. TCRdb redid the calling of the RT-PCR reads with MiXCR, one entry per CDR3 protein. The data show some 960,000 distinct CDR3 sequences, roughly 17% seen once. Sequences were obtained from blood, either unsorted or a sorted T cell fraction (not recorded which). The source of these receptors is a human donor who was either an allogeneic HSCT recipient or a stem cell or donor lymphocyte infusion donor (not recorded which). It is not recorded whose cells these are; they may come from a transplant donor.

This chain uses TRBV3-1 with TRBJ2-2; TRBD2 matches 10 bases. V trimming: 6 bases; J trimming: 5 bases; junction bases outside the gene matches: 9. The CDR3 extends over 16 amino acids. Germline CDR1 LGHDT, CDR2 YNNKEL (reference sequence). CDR3 nucleotide sequence: TGTGCCAGCAGAAAGTCTAGCGGGAGATGGACCGGGGAGCTGTTTTTT. This sequence encodes CASRKSSGRWTGELFF.

This chain joins TRBV5-6 and TRBJ2-1; TRBD1 or TRBD2 may be the D gene (5 bases each). From germline, CDR1 is SGHDT and CDR2 YYEEEE. The V end lost 3 bases, the J end lost 2 bases, and 12 bases lay between the germline ends. The CDR3 loop spans 15 amino acids. The CDR3 reads CASSSPLGAYNEQFF. DNA of the CDR3: TGTGCCAGCAGCTCTCCGTTGGGGGCCTACAATGAGCAGTTCTTC.

This clonotype was counted only a few times. CDR3 DNA: TGTGCCAGCAGCCGCCAAACGAATTCAGGGACCCGGGAGCTGTTTTTT. Translation: CASSRQTNSGTRELFF. The rearrangement uses TRBV6-1 and TRBJ2-2; TRBD1 or TRBD2 may be the D gene (5 bases each). The CDR3 runs 16 residues. The V gene's germline CDR1 is MNHNS and CDR2 SASEGT. V shed 6 bases and J shed 9 bases, with 23 bases lying between them.

This clonotype came up a few times. The V gene is TRBV25-1, the J gene TRBJ2-1; TRBD1 matches at 8 bases. CDR3 length: 15 residues. Germline loops: CDR1 MGHDK, CDR2 SYGVNS. V shed 2 bases, J shed 8 bases, and the junction held 8 bases outside the gene matches. CDR3 sequence reads: CASSEGQGIVHEQFF. The CDR3 DNA follows: TGTGCCAGCAGTGAAGGACAGGGAATTGTTCATGAGCAGTTCTTC.

This chain links TRBV12-3 or TRBV12-4 with TRBJ2-1, with 8 bases that match TRBD1. J gave up 7 bases and V 8 bases, and 16 bases lay outside the gene matches. This CDR3 has 16 amino acids. In nucleotides, the CDR3 is TGTGCCAGCCATCCGACGACAGGGGCCCCCGAGAATGAGCAGTTCTTC. Protein sequence: CASHPTTGAPENEQFF.

This clonotype turned up a few times. The genes are TRBV5-1 and TRBJ1-1; TRBD1 matches at 9 bases. This CDR3 has 15 residues. After removal of 3 bases from V and 5 bases from J, the junction contained 8 bases not matched to a gene. The germline gives CDR1 SGHRS, CDR2 YFSETQ. The CDR3 DNA sequence: TGCGCCAGCAGCTCAGGGGACAGGGTGAGAACTGAAGCTTTCTTT. The encoded protein is CASSSGDRVRTEAFF.

The chain couples TRBV27 to TRBJ1-1, with unresolved D. Germline lookup yields CDR1 MNHEY and CDR2 SMNVEV (reference sequence). Trimming stripped 4 bases from V and 0 bases from J, with 12 bases between. CDR3 length: 15 amino acids. The CDR3 reads CASSSGSLMNTEAFF. As DNA, the CDR3 is TGTGCCAGCAGTTCTGGTTCCCTCATGAACACTGAAGCTTTCTTT.

V is TRBV12-3 or TRBV12-4 and J is TRBJ1-2; maybe TRBD1 (5 bases). Between the trimmed V and J ends, which lost 3 bases and 8 bases, there was a span of 16 bases. This CDR3 contains 14 residues. The CDR3 DNA is TGTGCCAGCAGTTTGGGGCAGCCTTTGGGGGGCTACACCTTC. It codes for CASSLGQPLGGYTF.